A single sample gave rise to the 11 T cell receptor beta chains below, sequenced in a study of CD8 T cells in Susac syndrome. Reverse transcription of roughly 0.45 to 1 ug RNA was carried out with random hexamers. MiXCR was run by TCRdb on the immunoSEQ multiplex PCR reads, yielding one entry per CDR3 protein. The sample has about 120,000 distinct CDR3 sequences, 85% to 95% seen once; the top ten hold roughly 0.088%. The sample comprised CD4+ T cells from PBMCs. The receptor source for this set is a human donor with multiple sclerosis.

This clonotype appeared a single time. In DNA, the CDR3 is TGCAGTGCTAGAGTTGGTTGGACAGACAATCAGCCCCAGCATTTT. It encodes CSARVGWTDNQPQHF. V usage is TRBV20-1 and J usage is TRBJ1-5; possible D gene TRBD1, 6 bases. The CDR3 length is 15 residues. The germline V and J ends were trimmed by 1 base and 3 bases, with 13 bases remaining between them. The germline CDR1 and CDR2 sequences are DFQATT and SNEGSKA (reference sequence).

The J gene is TRBJ2-3, the V gene TRBV7-6; no reliable D call. V lost 4 bases to trimming and J lost 1 base, with 12 bases between them. CDR1 SGHVS and CDR2 FNYEAQ come from the germline V gene. This CDR3 has 15 amino acids. The CDR3 sequence is CASSSPGSGTDTQYF. The DNA of the CDR3 is TGTGCCAGCAGCTCCCCGGGTTCTGGCACAGATACGCAGTATTTT.

This chain links TRBV28 with TRBJ2-3, with D tentatively TRBD2 (5 bases). The CDR3 spans 16 residues. With 10 bases removed from V and 1 base from J, the gap between germline ends came to 21 bases. Germline V gene sequence: CDR1 MDHEN, CDR2 SYDVKM. For the CDR3, the DNA is TGTGCCATCAATGCCCCGGAAGGTAGCGGCACAGATACGCAGTATTTT. Translation: CAINAPEGSGTDTQYF.

This clonotype has only one observation. The V and J genes are TRBV13 and TRBJ2-5; D may correspond to TRBD1 or TRBD2 (5 bases each). Germline-derived CDR1 and CDR2 are PRHDT and FYEKMQ (reference sequence). Deletions cut 5 bases from V and 3 bases from J, with 16 bases between. The length of the CDR3 is 15 residues. CDR3 DNA: TGTGCCAGCAGCAAATCGGGACGGCTCAAAGAGACCCAGTACTTC. Its translation: CASSKSGRLKETQYF.

The rearrangement links TRBV6-6 to TRBJ1-1, with 8 bases fitting TRBD1. Germline CDR1 and CDR2: MNHNY and SVGAGI (reference sequence). The CDR3 runs 14 residues. V trimming: 6 bases; J trimming: 3 bases; junction bases outside the gene matches: 6. CDR3 DNA: TGTGCCAGCAGAGTAGGACAGGGTCACACTGAAGCTTTCTTT. The encoded protein is CASRVGQGHTEAFF.

This rearrangement joins TRBV29-1 to TRBJ2-7; 9 bases match TRBD1. The CDR3 has 14 amino acids. The germline V gene encodes CDR1 SQVTM and CDR2 ANQGSEA. V shed 7 bases, J shed 5 bases, and the junction held 12 bases outside the gene matches. The CDR3, as DNA: TGCAGCGCCGAGGACGGGACAGGGAGTAACGAGCAGTACTTC. The encoded protein is CSAEDGTGSNEQYF.

This rearrangement joins TRBV5-1 to TRBJ1-6; 7 bases are a match to TRBD1. CDR3 length equals 16 residues. The germline gives CDR1 SGHRS, CDR2 YFSETQ. V was pared by 5 bases and J by 0 bases, with 5 bases of the junction left unmatched. CDR3 protein: CASSPGQSSYNSPLHF. Written as DNA, the CDR3 is TGCGCCAGCAGTCCGGGACAGAGCTCCTATAATTCACCCCTCCACTTT.

As DNA, the CDR3 is TGTGCCAGTATCAGGGACAGCCCCTACGAGCAGTACTTC. It yields the protein CASIRDSPYEQYF. The V call is TRBV28, the J call TRBJ2-7, with TRBD1 identical over 7 bases. V lost 9 bases, J lost 2 bases, and 7 bases stayed unmatched. Germline loops: CDR1 MDHEN, CDR2 SYDVKM. The CDR3 length is 13 residues.

The chain couples TRBV3-1 to TRBJ1-1; a weak D match, TRBD1 (5 bases). The V and J ends lost 4 bases and 6 bases respectively, with 12 bases between them. CDR3 length: 13 amino acids. Germline CDR1 and CDR2: LGHDT and YNNKEL (reference sequence). CDR3 in amino acids: CASSLNRSPEAFF. The DNA of the CDR3 is TGTGCCAGCAGCCTCAACAGGTCTCCTGAAGCTTTCTTT.

This clonotype was picked up one time. The rearrangement uses TRBV29-1 and TRBJ1-1; TRBD1 matches 8 bases. CDR1 is SQVTM, CDR2 ANQGSEA, per germline. V shed 6 bases, J shed 0 bases, and the junction held 9 bases outside the gene matches. This CDR3 spans 15 amino acids. The DNA for the CDR3 is TGCAGCGTCCTGGACAGGGTTCGGGTGAACACTGAAGCTTTCTTT. This sequence encodes CSVLDRVRVNTEAFF.

The V and J genes are TRBV4-3 and TRBJ1-1; no definite D call. The CDR3 is 13 amino acids. Germline CDR1 reads LGHNA; CDR2 reads YSLEER. The V gene lost 8 bases and the J gene lost 2 bases, with 12 bases spanning the gap. CDR3 nucleotides: TGCGCCAGCGGCTACGACTCAAACACTGAAGCTTTCTTT. Translating gives CASGYDSNTEAFF.